This is a list of T cell receptor beta chains from one sample in a study of shared clonotypes between healthy human individuals. Data came from immunoSEQ multiplex PCR; TCRdb stores just in-frame clones and leaves some out. Of fewer than 2.5 million clones in the sample, roughly 93% are singletons; the top ten hold 0.36%. The sequencing sample was made of naive CD4+ T cells from PBMCs. The receptor source for this set is a young man in good health. Some clones in this sample may be carry-over from other donors' samples. Each CDR3 is given with its conserved first and last residue. The D gene is left open where the match is weak. Only part of the rows carry a size: once, few, many, or a class if the clone is expanded.

TRBJ2-6 TRBD1 TRBV19 - CATRPGQGIIAGANVLTF TGTGCCACCCGGCCGGGACAGGGAATTATCGCTGGGGCCAACGTCCTGACTTTC
TRBJ1-5 - TRBV19 few CASSIWGAGQPQHF TGTGCCAGTAGTATTTGGGGGGCAGGTCAGCCCCAGCATTTT
TRBJ2-5 TRBD2 TRBV9 - CASSETSGGNQETQYF TGTGCCAGCAGCGAGACTAGCGGGGGGAACCAAGAGACCCAGTACTTC
TRBJ1-5 - TRBV7-2 - CASSLAPTYNQPQHF TGTGCCAGCAGCTTAGCCCCTACTTATAATCAGCCCCAGCATTTT
TRBJ2-7 - TRBV21-1 once CASSGGAQKRRDEQYF TGTGCCAGCAGTGGGGGAGCCCAGAAAAGAAGGGACGAGCAGTACTTC
TRBJ2-1 TRBD2 TRBV28 - CASSLAGDYNEQFF TGTGCCAGCAGTTTAGCGGGAGACTACAATGAGCAGTTCTTC
TRBJ1-1 - TRBV10-1 - CASSESNRLNTEAFF TGCGCCAGCAGTGAGTCGAATAGGTTGAACACTGAAGCTTTCTTT
TRBJ1-5 - TRBV15 once CATSRDILWAQHF TGTGCCACCAGCAGAGACATTCTGTGGGCCCAGCATTTT
TRBJ2-5 - TRBV5-6 - CASSTTINHQETQYF TGTGCCAGCAGCACCACCATTAACCATCAAGAGACCCAGTACTTC
TRBJ2-5 - TRBV28 - CASQQGKETQYF TGTGCCAGCCAGCAGGGGAAAGAGACCCAGTACTTC
TRBJ1-2 - TRBV18 - CASSPPSLGAFYGYTF TGTGCCAGCTCACCGCCGTCCTTGGGAGCCTTCTATGGCTACACCTTC
TRBJ2-7 TRBD2 TRBV28 - CASILAGGPEQYF TGTGCCAGCATCTTAGCGGGAGGGCCCGAGCAGTACTTC
TRBJ2-7 TRBD2 TRBV7-9 once CASSLYLTSGRADEQYF TGTGCCAGCAGCTTATACCTGACTAGCGGGAGGGCCGACGAGCAGTACTTC
TRBJ2-7 - TRBV9 - CASSNDRRSYEQYF TGTGCCAGCAGCAATGACAGGCGCTCCTACGAGCAGTACTTC
TRBJ1-1 - TRBV5-5 - CASSVGGRGSEAFF TGTGCCAGCAGCGTGGGGGGACGAGGAAGTGAAGCTTTCTTT
TRBJ2-7 TRBD2 TRBV27 once CASSPGLAGAGAYEQYF TGTGCCAGCAGTCCCGGACTAGCGGGAGCGGGAGCCTACGAGCAGTACTTC
TRBJ2-7 - TRBV18 - CASSDTGLGYYEQYF TGTGCCAGCTCAGACACAGGGTTGGGTTATTACGAGCAGTACTTC
TRBJ1-3 - TRBV9 - CASSARNGLLSGNTIYF TGTGCCAGCAGCGCACGTAACGGGTTGCTCTCTGGAAACACCATATATTTT
TRBJ2-7 TRBD1 TRBV7-2 - CASSLRQGGYEQYF TGTGCCAGCAGCTTAAGACAGGGGGGATACGAGCAGTACTTC
TRBJ2-7 - TRBV7-3 - CASSLGTTTYEQYF TGTGCCAGCAGCTTAGGGACAACGACCTACGAGCAGTACTTC